This record concerns one T cell receptor beta chain sequence. This specimen belongs to a study of cytomegalovirus exposure and HLA in healthy donors. CDR3 size: 14 residues. The germline V gene has CDR1 MNHEY and CDR2 SMNVEV (reference sequence). The V gene lost 5 bases and the J gene lost 6 bases, with 13 bases spanning the gap. PCR employed 60 Vbeta and 13 Jbeta primers. The method was immunoSEQ multiplex PCR; TCRdb's version includes in-frame clones alone and lacks a portion of them. The sample includes under 150,000 clones, approximately 82% of them seen just once. The receptor was isolated from a boy under 10 years old in good health and CMV-seronegative. The chain uses TRBV27 and TRBJ2-2, with D tentatively TRBD1 (6 bases). The sequenced material came from PBMCs. The CDR3, as DNA: TGTGCCAGCAGTATCGGACAGTTCGCCGGGGAGCTGTTTTTT. This encodes CASSIGQFAGELFF.